The clone carrying this T cell receptor (beta chain) has more than one count but fewer than ten. Its specificity is unknown. J lost 5 bases, V lost 2 bases, and 6 bases had no gene match. The CDR3 consists of 16 residues. Germline-derived CDR1 and CDR2 are SGHDN and FVKESK. From the reads, TCRdb called clonotypes with MiXCR, one entry per CDR3 protein. Here the sample spans roughly 340,000 distinct CDR3 sequences, just under 30% being singletons. This specimen comes from a study of T cell repertoires in cytomegalovirus infection. Whole-study context: Carrying CMV and the relevant HLA type showed in public TCR beta signatures.

The study, taken as a whole, reports: There were HLA-C-restricted CMV-specific TCR beta clonotypes dominating the ex vivo response. Summed frequency of shared TCR beta families picked out CMV carriers who also had the relevant HLA.

The sample consisted of cultured PBMCs, taken from culture after CMV antigen stimulation. The source is a human donor in good health (CMV status not recorded). Some clones in this sample may be carry-over from other donors' samples. The chain links TRBV14 to TRBJ2-7; 13 bases map to TRBD2. CDR3 sequence: CASSQYSLAGGNEQYF. The CDR3 bases are TGTGCCAGCAGCCAATATTCACTAGCGGGGGGGAACGAGCAGTACTTC.